This T cell receptor (beta chain) emerged from a study of blood T cell repertoires in COVID-19. Background on the study: T cells, B-cell-depleted T cells, or PBMCs provided the cDNA or gDNA that served as material.

The ends were cut back, 2 bases at V and 3 bases at J, with 6 bases in the middle. Germline CDR1 and CDR2: LNHNV and YYDKDF (reference sequence). This CDR3 has 13 residues. The data were produced by immunoSEQ multiplex PCR, yet TCRdb's version contains in-frame clones alone and is incomplete. The repertoire holds tens of thousands of clones, less than 95% seen once, with under 0.65% in the top ten. This chain joins TRBV15 and TRBJ2-3; D unresolved. The receptor was isolated from a man aged 50-60 years with COVID-19, enrolled during active disease. The sample comprised peripheral blood. In nucleotides, the CDR3 is TGTGCCACCAGCAGACAGAAAACAGATACGCAGTATTTT. Its protein product is CATSRQKTDTQYF.